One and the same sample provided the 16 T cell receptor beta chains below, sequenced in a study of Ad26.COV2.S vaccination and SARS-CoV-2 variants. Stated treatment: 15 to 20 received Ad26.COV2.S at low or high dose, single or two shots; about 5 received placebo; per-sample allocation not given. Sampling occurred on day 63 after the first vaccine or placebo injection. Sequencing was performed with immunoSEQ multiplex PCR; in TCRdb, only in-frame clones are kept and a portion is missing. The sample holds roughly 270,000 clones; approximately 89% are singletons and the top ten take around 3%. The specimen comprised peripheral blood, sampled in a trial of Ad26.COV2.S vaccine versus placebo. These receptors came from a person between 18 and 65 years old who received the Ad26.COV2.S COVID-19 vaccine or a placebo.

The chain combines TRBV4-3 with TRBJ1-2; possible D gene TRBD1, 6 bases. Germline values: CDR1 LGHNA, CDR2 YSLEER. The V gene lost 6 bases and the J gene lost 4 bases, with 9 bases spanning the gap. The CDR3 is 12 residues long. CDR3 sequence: CASSDRSYGYTF. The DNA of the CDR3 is TGCGCCAGCAGTGACAGGTCCTATGGCTACACCTTC.

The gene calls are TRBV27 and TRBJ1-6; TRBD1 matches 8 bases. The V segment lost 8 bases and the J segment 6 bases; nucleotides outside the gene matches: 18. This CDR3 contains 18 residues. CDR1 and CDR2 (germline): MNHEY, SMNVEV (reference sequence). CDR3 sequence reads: CASQGPVAGGVGNSPLHF. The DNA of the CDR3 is TGTGCCAGCCAAGGGCCCGTGGCAGGGGGCGTCGGTAATTCACCCCTCCACTTT.

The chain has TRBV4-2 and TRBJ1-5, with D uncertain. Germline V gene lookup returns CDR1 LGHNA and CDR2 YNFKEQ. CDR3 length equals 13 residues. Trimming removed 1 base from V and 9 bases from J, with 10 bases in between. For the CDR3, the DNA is TGTGCCAGCAGCCAAGTTCGCGGAACGCCCCAGCATTTT. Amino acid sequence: CASSQVRGTPQHF.

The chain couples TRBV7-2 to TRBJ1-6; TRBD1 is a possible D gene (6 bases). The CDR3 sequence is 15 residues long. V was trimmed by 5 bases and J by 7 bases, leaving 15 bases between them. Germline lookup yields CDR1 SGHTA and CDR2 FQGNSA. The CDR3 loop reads CASSTQQGPNSPLHF. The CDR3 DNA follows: TGTGCCAGCAGCACACAACAGGGTCCCAATTCACCCCTCCACTTT.

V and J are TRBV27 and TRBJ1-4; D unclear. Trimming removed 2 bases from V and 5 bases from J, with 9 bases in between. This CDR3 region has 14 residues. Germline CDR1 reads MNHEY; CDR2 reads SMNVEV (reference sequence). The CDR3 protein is CASSLANSNEKLFF. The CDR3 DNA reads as TGTGCCAGCAGTTTAGCGAACAGCAATGAAAAACTGTTTTTT.

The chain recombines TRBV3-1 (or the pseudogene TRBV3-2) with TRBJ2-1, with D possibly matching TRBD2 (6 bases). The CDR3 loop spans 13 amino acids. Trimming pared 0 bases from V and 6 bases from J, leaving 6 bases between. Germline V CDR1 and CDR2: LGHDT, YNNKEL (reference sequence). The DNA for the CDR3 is TGTGCCAGCAGCCAAGAGGGAGGCAATGAGCAGTTCTTC. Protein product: CASSQEGGNEQFF.

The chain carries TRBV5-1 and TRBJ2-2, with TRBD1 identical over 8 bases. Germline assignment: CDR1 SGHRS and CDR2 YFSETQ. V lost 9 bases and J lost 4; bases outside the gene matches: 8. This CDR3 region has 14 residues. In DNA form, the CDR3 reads TGCGCCACCTCTCGACAGGGGAGCACCGGGGAGCTGTTTTTT. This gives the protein CATSRQGSTGELFF.

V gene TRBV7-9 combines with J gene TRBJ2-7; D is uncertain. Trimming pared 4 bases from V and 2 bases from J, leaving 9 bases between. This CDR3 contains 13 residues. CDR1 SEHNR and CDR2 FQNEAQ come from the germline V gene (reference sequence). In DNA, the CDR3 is TGTGCCAGCAGCTCCATCCCGACCTACGAGCAGTACTTC. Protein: CASSSIPTYEQYF.

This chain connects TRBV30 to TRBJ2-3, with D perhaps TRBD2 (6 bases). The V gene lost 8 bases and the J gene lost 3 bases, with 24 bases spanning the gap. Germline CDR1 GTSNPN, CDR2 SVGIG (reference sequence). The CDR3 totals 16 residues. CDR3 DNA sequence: TGTGCCGGAGGGGACCTCCAGGTGGTTTCGACAGATACGCAGTATTTT. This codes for CAGGDLQVVSTDTQYF. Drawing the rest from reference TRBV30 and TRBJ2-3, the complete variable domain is SQTIHQWPATLVQPVGSPLSLECTVEGTSNPNLYWYRQAAGRGLQLLFYSVGIGQISSEVPQNLSASRPQDRQFILSSKKLLLSDSGFYLCAGGDLQVVSTDTQYFGPGTRLTVL.

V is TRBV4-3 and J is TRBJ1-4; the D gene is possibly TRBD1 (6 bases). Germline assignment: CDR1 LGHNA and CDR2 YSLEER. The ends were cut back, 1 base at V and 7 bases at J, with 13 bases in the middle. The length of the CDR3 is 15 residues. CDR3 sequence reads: CASSQARGMGEKLFF. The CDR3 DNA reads TGCGCCAGCAGCCAAGCGAGGGGGATGGGTGAAAAACTGTTTTTT.

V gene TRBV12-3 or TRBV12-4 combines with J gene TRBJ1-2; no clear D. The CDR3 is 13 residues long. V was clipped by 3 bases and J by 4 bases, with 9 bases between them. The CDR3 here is CASSFGVRYGYTF. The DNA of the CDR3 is TGTGCCAGCAGTTTTGGAGTTCGCTATGGCTACACCTTC.

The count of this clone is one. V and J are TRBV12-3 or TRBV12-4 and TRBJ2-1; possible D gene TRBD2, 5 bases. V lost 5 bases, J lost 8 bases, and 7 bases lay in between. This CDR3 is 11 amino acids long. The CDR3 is CASSGLDEQFF. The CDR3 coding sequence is TGTGCCAGCAGTGGACTTGATGAGCAGTTCTTC.

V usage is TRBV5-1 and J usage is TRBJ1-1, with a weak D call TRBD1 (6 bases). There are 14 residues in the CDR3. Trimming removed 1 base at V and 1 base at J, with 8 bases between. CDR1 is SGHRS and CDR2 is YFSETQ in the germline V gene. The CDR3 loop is CASSLTGSNTEAFF. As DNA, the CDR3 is TGCGCCAGCAGCTTGACAGGGTCGAACACTGAAGCTTTCTTT.

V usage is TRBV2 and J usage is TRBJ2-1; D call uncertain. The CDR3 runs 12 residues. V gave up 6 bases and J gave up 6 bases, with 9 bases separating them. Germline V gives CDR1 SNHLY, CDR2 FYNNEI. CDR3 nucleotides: TGTGCCAGCAGCTCTGACTCCAATGAGCAGTTCTTC. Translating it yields CASSSDSNEQFF. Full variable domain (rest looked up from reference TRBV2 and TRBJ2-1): EPEVTQTPSHQVTQMGQEVILRCVPISNHLYFYWYRQILGQKVEFLVSFYNNEISEKSEIFDDQFSVERPDGSNFTLKIRSTKLEDSAMYFCASSSDSNEQFFGPGTRLTVL.

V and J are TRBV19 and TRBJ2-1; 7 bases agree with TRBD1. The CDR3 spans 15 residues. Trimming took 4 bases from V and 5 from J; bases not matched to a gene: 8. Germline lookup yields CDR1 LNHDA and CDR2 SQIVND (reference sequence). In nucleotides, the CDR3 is TGTGCCAGTAGTAACATAGGGGGCCCCAACAATGAGCAGTTCTTC. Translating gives CASSNIGGPNNEQFF.

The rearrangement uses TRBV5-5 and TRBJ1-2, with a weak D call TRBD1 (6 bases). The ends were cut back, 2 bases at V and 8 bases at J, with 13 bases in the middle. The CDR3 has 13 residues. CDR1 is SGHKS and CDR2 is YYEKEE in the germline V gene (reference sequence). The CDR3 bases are TGTGCCAGCAGCTTATTAGAAGGGGGAGGCTACACCTTC. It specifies CASSLLEGGGYTF.